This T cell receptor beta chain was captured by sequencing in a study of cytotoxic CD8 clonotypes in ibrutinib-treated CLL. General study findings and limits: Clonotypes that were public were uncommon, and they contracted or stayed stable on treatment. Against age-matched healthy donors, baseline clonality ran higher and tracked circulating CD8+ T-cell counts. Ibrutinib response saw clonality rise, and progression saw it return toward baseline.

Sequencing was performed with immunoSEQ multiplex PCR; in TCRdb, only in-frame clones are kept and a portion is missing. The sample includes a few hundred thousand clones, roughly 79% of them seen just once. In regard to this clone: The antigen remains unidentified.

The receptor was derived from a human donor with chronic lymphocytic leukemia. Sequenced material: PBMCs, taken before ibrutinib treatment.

The CDR3, as DNA: TGCGCCAGCAGCCAGTTTGGACAGGGGTTAGATACGCAGTATTTT. This encodes CASSQFGQGLDTQYF. The rearrangement links TRBV4-3 to TRBJ2-3; 9 bases align to TRBD1. The CDR3 loop spans 15 amino acids. Per germline, CDR1 LGHNA and CDR2 YSLEER. Unmatched junction bases numbered 6, after V lost 3 bases and J lost 5 bases.